Presented here are 15 T cell receptor beta chains from one specimen sequenced in a study of tissue T cells after allogeneic stem cell transplantation (dated by TCRdb to the early 2020s). According to the study, the label for this sample's time point signals: mouse harvest day 7 after allogeneic transplant. Mouse grafts consisting of 10^7 T-cell-depleted bone marrow cells combined with 10^6 splenic CD5+ T cells were administered by tail vein injection. Library generation was performed with the immunoSEQ multiplex PCR assay. This immuneACCESS table, as held by TCRdb, lists in-frame sequences with V and J called but not all clones. Of the missing ones, under half trace to an unresolved V gene in checked studies; the others have no known cause. The sample contains around 7,500 clones, 40% to 55% of them found a single time. The ten largest make up about 4% of the sample. Source material: gut tissue. Source of these receptors: a female BALB/c mouse given C57BL/6 T cells with graft-versus-host disease after an allogeneic hematopoietic cell transplant.

Notes on this clone: The gene names given are mouse names. The read ends 1 residue shy of where the CDR3 ends; the end is completed using the germline J gene. This chain uses TRBV31 with TRBJ1-6; no clear D gene. TRBJ1-6 is labeled an ORF, and its function is uncertain. V was trimmed by 1 base and J by 0 bases, leaving 7 bases between them. Germline lookup yields CDR1 GKSSPN and CDR2 SITVG. The CDR3 sequence is 15 residues long. CDR3 sequence: CAWSQTNSYNSPLYF. CDR3 DNA (partial): TGTGCCTGGAGTCAGACAAATTCCTATAATTCGCCCCTCTAC.

In the case of this clone: Here the gene names and germline are mouse. The missing CDR3 end, 1 residue past where the read stops, is filled in from the germline J gene. This chain uses TRBV26 with TRBJ2-2; TRBD1 matches at 10 bases. CDR3 length: 14 residues. Germline CDR1 KGHPV, CDR2 FQNQEV (reference sequence). The trim removed 8 bases at V and 4 bases at J, leaving 4 bases unmatched. CDR3 in amino acids: CASGRTGGTGQLYF. CDR3 DNA (partial): TGTGCCAGCGGACGGACAGGGGGCACCGGGCAGCTCTAC.

Notes on this clone: Genes here carry mouse names. The observed sequence ends 1 residue before the CDR3 terminus, with the missing tail filled in from the germline J gene. J is TRBJ2-2 and V is TRBV26; D possibly corresponds to TRBD2 (6 bases). This CDR3 region has 15 residues. Trimming stripped 3 bases from V and 1 base from J, with 9 bases between. Germline loops: CDR1 KGHPV, CDR2 FQNQEV (reference sequence). Incomplete CDR3 DNA: TGTGCCAGCAGTCTAGGACTGAGAAACACCGGGCAGCTCTAC. It codes for CASSLGLRNTGQLY. The whole CDR3 protein is CASSLGLRNTGQLYF.

About this clone: Gene and germline names: mouse. The read terminates 1 residue before the CDR3 end, so the remaining end is supplied by the germline J gene. V is TRBV13-2 and J is TRBJ1-1, with 11 bases aligning to TRBD1. The CDR3 totals 15 residues. The J segment lost 4 bases and the V segment lost 0 bases, leaving 2 bases of the junction unmatched. Germline-derived CDR1 and CDR2 are NNHNN and SYGAGS (reference sequence). The CDR3 region is CASGDAGQGVTEVFF. The CDR3 bases that were read are TGTGCCAGCGGTGATGCGGGACAGGGGGTCACAGAAGTCTTC.

This clone was counted only a few times. Mouse names are used for the genes. The sequenced CDR3 bases are TGTGCCAGCAGTCATGGACTGGGGGAAAAAGAACAGTAC. Translated: CASSHGLGEKEQY. The CDR3 in full is CASSHGLGEKEQYF. The J gene is TRBJ2-7, the V gene TRBV3; the match to TRBD2 covers 10 bases. Read sequence stops 1 residue before the CDR3 end, and the germline J gene provides the missing end. This CDR3 contains 14 residues. Germline V lookup: CDR1 SNHLY, CDR2 FYNGKV (reference sequence). Germline trimming cut 6 bases from V and 7 bases from J; bases unmatched to any gene: 9.

A few counts support this clone. The genes are named according to mouse. CDR3 sequence: CASSIFGGANTGQLYF. CDR3 DNA, as far as it was read: TGTGCCAGCAGTATTTTTGGGGGTGCAAACACCGGGCAGCTCTAC. V usage is TRBV19 and J usage is TRBJ2-2, with D perhaps matching TRBD2 (6 bases). The CDR3 extends 1 residue past the end of the read, so its final part is completed from the germline J gene. The CDR3 loop spans 16 amino acids. Trimming pared 2 bases from V and 0 bases from J, leaving 11 bases between. Germline V gene sequence: CDR1 FNHDT, CDR2 SITEND (reference sequence).

Turning to this clone: Gene names are mouse gene names. From the germline J gene comes the end of the CDR3, since the read stops 1 residue before it. The rearrangement uses TRBV3 and TRBJ2-5; 10 bases map to TRBD2. The CDR3 totals 14 residues. Germline loops: CDR1 SNHLY, CDR2 FYNGKV (reference sequence). V trimming: 5 bases; J trimming: 3 bases; junction bases outside the gene matches: 2. The chain's CDR3 is CASSPGLGQDTQYF. CDR3 DNA (partial): TGTGCCAGCAGCCCGGGACTGGGGCAAGACACCCAGTAC.

Points on this clone: The germline and genes are mouse ones. The CDR3 extends 1 residue past the end of the read, so its final part is completed from the germline J gene. The chain employs TRBV3 and TRBJ2-7; 7 positions agree with TRBD2. J lost 0 bases, V lost 4 bases, and 6 bases had no gene match. The CDR3 runs 15 residues. Germline V gene lookup returns CDR1 SNHLY and CDR2 FYNGKV (reference sequence). CDR3 amino acids: CASSSYWGSSYEQYF. The DNA read from the CDR3 is TGTGCCAGCAGCTCCTACTGGGGAAGCTCCTATGAACAGTAC.

Comment on this clone: These gene names are mouse names. The CDR3 extends 1 residue past the end of the read, so its final part is completed from the germline J gene. This rearrangement joins TRBV3 to TRBJ1-1, with D uncertain. Per germline, CDR1 SNHLY and CDR2 FYNGKV (reference sequence). V was pared by 1 base and J by 10 bases, with 4 bases between. This CDR3 has 10 amino acids. The part of the CDR3 DNA that was read is TGTGCCAGCAGCTTAGAAGGAGTCTTC. It yields the protein CASSLEGVF. The full CDR3 protein is CASSLEGVFF.

Remarks on this clone: Germline and genes: mouse. With the read ending 1 residue before the CDR3 end, the germline J gene is used to fill in that end. The V call is TRBV23, the J call TRBJ2-5; TRBD2 reflects the table's D call only, with no check against the DNA. The CDR3 totals 14 residues. CDR1 is KGHTA, CDR2 FQNQQP, per germline. The covered CDR3 bases are TGCTCCAGCAGTCAAAAGGGTGGGGGAGACACCCAGTAC. It codes for CSSSQKGGGDTQY. The full CDR3 protein is CSSSQKGGGDTQYF.

On this clone: Gene names are the mouse ones. The CDR3 end lies 1 residue beyond the end of the read and is filled in from the germline J gene. The V gene is TRBV13-1, the J gene TRBJ1-1; D not resolved. Trimming removed 2 bases from V and 6 bases from J, with 8 bases in between. The CDR3 totals 12 residues. From germline, CDR1 is NSHNY and CDR2 SYGAGN. The CDR3 sequence: CASSDRDPEVFF. CDR3 DNA (partial): TGTGCCAGCAGTGACCGGGATCCAGAAGTCTTC.

As to this clone: Genes and germline come from the mouse. The read ends 1 residue shy of where the CDR3 ends; the end is completed using the germline J gene. V usage is TRBV26 and J usage is TRBJ2-5, with unresolved D. Germline V gene lookup returns CDR1 KGHPV and CDR2 FQNQEV (reference sequence). The CDR3 is 12 residues long. V was clipped by 3 bases and J by 6 bases, with 7 bases between them. CDR3 bases read: TGTGCCAGCAGTCTCGTAGGGGACACCCAGTAC. This codes for CASSLVGDTQY. The full CDR3 sequence reads CASSLVGDTQYF.

There are a few counts of this clone. The gene names here belong to mouse. The observed sequence ends 1 residue before the CDR3 terminus, with the missing tail filled in from the germline J gene. V is TRBV26 and J is TRBJ1-3; TRBD1 aligns across 7 bases. The CDR3 extends over 15 amino acids. The germline V gene has CDR1 KGHPV and CDR2 FQNQEV (reference sequence). Germline trimming cut 1 base from V and 0 bases from J; bases unmatched to any gene: 0. Here the CDR3 reads CASSLWDSSGNTLYF. The CDR3 DNA, read in part, is TGTGCCAGCAGTCTGTGGGACAGTTCTGGAAATACGCTCTAT.

This clone has just a few counts. Gene and germline names: mouse. The read ends 1 residue before the CDR3 terminus; that terminus is restored from the germline J gene. This chain uses TRBV12-2 with TRBJ1-3; 9 bases fit TRBD1. This CDR3 region has 14 residues. Germline CDR1 and CDR2: SGHLS and HYDKME. Losses at the gene ends were 4 bases for V and 4 bases for J; bases not matched to a gene: 4. The CDR3 DNA, read in part, is TGTGCCAGCTCAGATGGACAGGGGGGAAATACGCTCTAT. It codes for CASSDGQGGNTLY. The whole CDR3 sequence reads CASSDGQGGNTLYF.

The sample holds a few counts of this clone. Germline and genes here are mouse. The read comes to an end 1 residue before the CDR3 does, leaving the germline J gene to fill in the end. The rearrangement links TRBV2 to TRBJ2-7, with D unresolved. The CDR3 runs 10 residues. CDR1 and CDR2 from the germline V gene are LGHNA and YSYQKL. Trimming shortened V by 1 base and J by 6 bases, and 1 base separated the two germline ends. The CDR3 DNA, read in part, is TGTGCCAGCAGCCAAGTTGAACAGTAC. This sequence encodes CASSQVEQY. The whole CDR3 protein reads CASSQVEQYF.